The source of this TCR beta chain is a study of blood T cell repertoires in COVID-19. On the study more broadly: Italy, Spain and the United States were the sources of the convalescent and acute COVID-19 samples.

Trimming stripped 6 bases from V and 6 bases from J, with 21 bases between. The CDR3 loop spans 15 amino acids. CDR1 and CDR2 (germline): MRHNA, SNTAGT. Produced via immunoSEQ multiplex PCR; TCRdb's table is partial and in-frame only. The sample carries under 25,000 clones, approximately 84% recorded once. Sequencing was done on a sample of peripheral blood. The receptor comes from an elderly woman with acute or convalescent COVID-19. V usage is TRBV6-4 and J usage is TRBJ2-7, with a possible D match to TRBD1 (5 bases). The DNA for the CDR3 is TGTGCCAGCAGAACGGAGAAACAGGTAAGTTGCGAGCAGTACTTC. It specifies CASRTEKQVSCEQYF.